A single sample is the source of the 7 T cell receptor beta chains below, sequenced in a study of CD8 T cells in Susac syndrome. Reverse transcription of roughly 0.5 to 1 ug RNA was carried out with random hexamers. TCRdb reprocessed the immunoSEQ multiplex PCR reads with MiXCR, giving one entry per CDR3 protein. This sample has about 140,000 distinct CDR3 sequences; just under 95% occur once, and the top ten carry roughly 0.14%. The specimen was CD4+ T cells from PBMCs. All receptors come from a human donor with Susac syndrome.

CDR3 coding DNA: TGTGCCAGCTCACCCGGGACACCCAGCTCTGGAAACACCATATATTTT. Its protein is CASSPGTPSSGNTIYF. The V and J genes are TRBV18 and TRBJ1-3; D is perhaps TRBD1 (6 bases). This CDR3 region has 16 residues. V was clipped by 3 bases and J by 0 bases, with 12 bases between them. Germline loops: CDR1 KGHSH, CDR2 LQKENI.

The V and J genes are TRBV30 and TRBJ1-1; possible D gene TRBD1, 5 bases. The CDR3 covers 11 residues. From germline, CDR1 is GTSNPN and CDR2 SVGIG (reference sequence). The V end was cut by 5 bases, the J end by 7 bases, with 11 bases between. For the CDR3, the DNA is TGTGCCTGGGCCCGGGGCCTTGAAGCTTTCTTT. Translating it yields CAWARGLEAFF. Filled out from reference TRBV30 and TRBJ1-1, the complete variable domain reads SQTIHQWPATLVQPVGSPLSLECTVEGTSNPNLYWYRQAAGRGLQLLFYSVGIGQISSEVPQNLSASRPQDRQFILSSKKLLLSDSGFYLCAWARGLEAFFGQGTRLTVV.

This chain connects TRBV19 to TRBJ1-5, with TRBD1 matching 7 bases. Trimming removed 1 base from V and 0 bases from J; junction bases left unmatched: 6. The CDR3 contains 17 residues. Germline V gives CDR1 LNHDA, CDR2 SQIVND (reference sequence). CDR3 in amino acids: CASSIVTGRGSNQPQHF. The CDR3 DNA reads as TGTGCCAGTAGTATAGTGACAGGGAGAGGTAGCAATCAGCCCCAGCATTTT. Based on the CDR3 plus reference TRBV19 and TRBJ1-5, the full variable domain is DGGITQSPKYLFRKEGQNVTLSCEQNLNHDAMYWYRQDPGQGLRLIYYSQIVNDFQKGDIAEGYSVSREKKESFPLTVTSAQKNPTAFYLCASSIVTGRGSNQPQHFGDGTRLSIL.

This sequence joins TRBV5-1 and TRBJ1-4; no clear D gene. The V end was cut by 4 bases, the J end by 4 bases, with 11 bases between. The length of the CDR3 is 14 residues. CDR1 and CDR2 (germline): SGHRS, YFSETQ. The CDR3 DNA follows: TGCGCCAGCAGCACCGACGGAATTAATGAAAAACTGTTTTTT. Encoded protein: CASSTDGINEKLFF.

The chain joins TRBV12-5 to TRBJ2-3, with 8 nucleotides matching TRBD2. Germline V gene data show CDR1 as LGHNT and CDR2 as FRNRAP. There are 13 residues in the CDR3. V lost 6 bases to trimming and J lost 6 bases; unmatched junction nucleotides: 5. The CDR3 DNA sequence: TGTGCTAGTGGCCCGACTAGCGTGGATACGCAGTATTTT. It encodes CASGPTSVDTQYF.

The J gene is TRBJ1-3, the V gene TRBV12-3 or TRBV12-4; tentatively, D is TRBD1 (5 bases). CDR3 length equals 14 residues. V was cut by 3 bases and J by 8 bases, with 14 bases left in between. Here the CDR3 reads CASSFSTGGHTIYF. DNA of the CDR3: TGTGCCAGCAGTTTTAGCACAGGAGGACACACCATATATTTT.

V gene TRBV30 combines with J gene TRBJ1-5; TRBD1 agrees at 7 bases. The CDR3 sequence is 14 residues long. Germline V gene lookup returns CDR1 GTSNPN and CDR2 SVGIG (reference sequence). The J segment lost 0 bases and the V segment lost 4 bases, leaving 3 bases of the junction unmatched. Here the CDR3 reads CAWIRGFSNQPQHF. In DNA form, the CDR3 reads TGTGCCTGGATCAGGGGGTTTAGCAATCAGCCCCAGCATTTT.